This T cell receptor beta chain stems from a study of identical twins. Points from the study as a whole: Rather than following the same donors, the conclusions depended on cross-sectional statistical analysis. There was more out-of-frame TCR alpha sharing in monozygotic twins than models estimated.

MiXCR, applied by TCRdb to the 5' RACE reads, yields one record per CDR3 protein. The sample comprises about 920,000 distinct CDR3 sequences, 12% of which are singletons, and around 1.6% rests with the top ten. With respect to this clonotype: The antigen remains unidentified.

The CDR3 runs 17 residues. J gave up 4 bases and V 3 bases, and 6 bases lay outside the gene matches. Germline lookup yields CDR1 SGHRS and CDR2 YFSETQ. These data were also reused for a study on yellow fever vaccine responses in identical twins.

The sequence derives from a young woman in good health. The material sequenced was PBMCs. V and J are TRBV5-1 and TRBJ2-1; TRBD2 matches 14 bases. The CDR3 region is CASSSTTSGGGYNEQFF. The CDR3, as DNA: TGCGCCAGCAGCTCCACGACTAGCGGGGGGGGTTACAATGAGCAGTTCTTC.